These 4 T cell receptor beta chains originate from one sample sequenced in a study of cytomegalovirus exposure and HLA in healthy donors. 13 Jbeta primers and 60 Vbeta primers were used for the PCR. Data came from immunoSEQ multiplex PCR; TCRdb stores just in-frame clones and leaves some out. The sample records about 130,000 clones, roughly 17% being singletons. The sample taken for sequencing was PBMCs. The receptor source for this set is a female donor in good health and CMV-seropositive.

The chain links TRBV5-8 to TRBJ1-3; D gene unclear. This CDR3 is 17 amino acids long. V gave up 4 bases and J gave up 2 bases, with 19 bases separating them. Germline CDR1 SGHTS, CDR2 YDEGEE. CDR3 protein: CASSPGGSAGAGNTIYF. The CDR3 DNA sequence: TGTGCCAGCAGCCCGGGCGGGTCTGCAGGAGCTGGAAACACCATATATTTT. Combining the CDR3 with reference TRBV5-8 and TRBJ1-3 gives the whole variable domain EAGVTQSPTHLIKTRGQQATLRCSPISGHTSVYWYQQALGLGLQFLLWYDEGEERNRGNFPPRFSGRQFPNYSSELNVNALELEDSALYLCASSPGGSAGAGNTIYFGEGSWLTVV.

The CDR3 here is CASSPPSNMDRENTIYF. For the CDR3, the DNA is TGTGCCAGCAGCCCCCCGTCGAACATGGACAGGGAGAACACCATATATTTT. This chain links TRBV7-8 with TRBJ1-3; 8 bases align to TRBD1. V shed 5 bases, J shed 7 bases, and the junction held 16 bases outside the gene matches. This CDR3 has 17 amino acids. The germline V gene has CDR1 SGHVS and CDR2 FQNEAQ.

The chain links TRBV7-9 to TRBJ2-7, with D possibly matching TRBD2 (5 bases). V shed 5 bases and J shed 3 bases, with 20 bases lying between them. The germline CDR1 and CDR2 sequences are SEHNR and FQNEAQ (reference sequence). The CDR3 is made up of 16 amino acids. The CDR3 here is CASSRLPTGNIYEQYF. For the CDR3, the DNA is TGTGCCAGCAGCCGCTTGCCTACCGGGAATATCTACGAGCAGTACTTC.

The V gene is TRBV15, the J gene TRBJ2-7, with 9 bases fitting TRBD2. Germline V gives CDR1 LNHNV, CDR2 YYDKDF (reference sequence). J gave up 3 bases and V 0 bases, and 9 bases lay outside the gene matches. The CDR3 loop spans 17 amino acids. CDR3 coding DNA: TGTGCCACCAGCAGAGATTTGAGCGGGAGGCGCCGCTACGAGCAGTACTTC. Amino acids: CATSRDLSGRRRYEQYF.